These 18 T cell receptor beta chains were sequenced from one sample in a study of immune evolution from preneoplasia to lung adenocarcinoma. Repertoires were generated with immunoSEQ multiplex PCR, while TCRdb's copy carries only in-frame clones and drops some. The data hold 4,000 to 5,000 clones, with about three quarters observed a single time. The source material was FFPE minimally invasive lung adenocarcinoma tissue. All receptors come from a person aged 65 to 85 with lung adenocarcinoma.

For the CDR3, the DNA is TGTGCCAGCAGTCAGGACGGGAAGTTCTCCTACGAGCAGTACTTC. Its translation: CASSQDGKFSYEQYF. The chain has TRBV25-1 and TRBJ2-7; D possibly corresponds to TRBD2 (5 bases). This CDR3 contains 15 residues. CDR1 is MGHDK and CDR2 is SYGVNS in the germline V gene. V gave up 5 bases and J gave up 0 bases, with 14 bases separating them.

The CDR3 DNA reads as TGCAGTGCTAGAGATTCGGGGACCCAGTACTTC. Its translation: CSARDSGTQYF. The chain joins TRBV20-1 to TRBJ2-5; D not resolved. The CDR3 runs 11 residues. Germline V gene data show CDR1 as DFQATT and CDR2 as SNEGSKA (reference sequence). The ends were cut back, 0 bases at V and 7 bases at J, with 6 bases in the middle.

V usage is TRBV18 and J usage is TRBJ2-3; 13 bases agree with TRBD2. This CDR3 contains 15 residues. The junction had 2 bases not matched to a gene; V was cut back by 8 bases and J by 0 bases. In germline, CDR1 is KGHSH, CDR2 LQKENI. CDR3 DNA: TGTGCCAGCCAGGGACTAGCGGGGAGCACAGATACGCAGTATTTT. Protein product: CASQGLAGSTDTQYF.

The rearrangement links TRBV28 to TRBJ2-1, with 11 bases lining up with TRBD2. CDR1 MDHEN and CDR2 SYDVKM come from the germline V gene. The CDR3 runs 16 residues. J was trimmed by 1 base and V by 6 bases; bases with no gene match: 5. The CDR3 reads CASSPTSGISYNEQFF. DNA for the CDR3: TGTGCCAGCAGCCCGACTAGCGGGATATCCTACAATGAGCAGTTCTTC.

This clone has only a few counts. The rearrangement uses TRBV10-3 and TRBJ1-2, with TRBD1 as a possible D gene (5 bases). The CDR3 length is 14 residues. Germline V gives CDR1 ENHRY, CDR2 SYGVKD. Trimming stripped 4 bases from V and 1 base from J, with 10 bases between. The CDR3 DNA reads TGTGCCATCAGTGGGGGGGACCTTAACTATGGCTACACCTTC. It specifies CAISGGDLNYGYTF.

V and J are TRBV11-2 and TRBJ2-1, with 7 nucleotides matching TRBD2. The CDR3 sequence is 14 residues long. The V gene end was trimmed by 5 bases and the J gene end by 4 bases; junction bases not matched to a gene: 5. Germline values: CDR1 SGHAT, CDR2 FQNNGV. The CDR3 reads CASSLSGIYNEQFF. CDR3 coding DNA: TGTGCCAGCAGCCTGAGCGGGATTTACAATGAGCAGTTCTTC.

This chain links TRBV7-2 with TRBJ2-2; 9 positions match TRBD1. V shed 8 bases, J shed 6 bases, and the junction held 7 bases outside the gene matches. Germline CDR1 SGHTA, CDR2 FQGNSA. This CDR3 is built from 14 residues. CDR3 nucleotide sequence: TGTGCCAGCGGACAGGGGCGGGGTGCCGGGGAGCTGTTTTTT. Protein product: CASGQGRGAGELFF. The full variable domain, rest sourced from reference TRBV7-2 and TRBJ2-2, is GAGVSQSPSNKVTEKGKDVELRCDPISGHTALYWYRQSLGQGLEFLIYFQGNSAPDKSGLPSDRFSAERTGGSVSTLTIQRTQQEDSAVYLCASGQGRGAGELFFGEGSRLTVL.

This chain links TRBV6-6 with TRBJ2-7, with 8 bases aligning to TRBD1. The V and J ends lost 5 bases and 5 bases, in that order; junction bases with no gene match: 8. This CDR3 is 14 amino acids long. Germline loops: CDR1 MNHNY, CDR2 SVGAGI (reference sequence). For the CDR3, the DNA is TGTGCCAGCAGTCCGGGACAGGCCCCCCACGAGCAGTACTTC. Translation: CASSPGQAPHEQYF.

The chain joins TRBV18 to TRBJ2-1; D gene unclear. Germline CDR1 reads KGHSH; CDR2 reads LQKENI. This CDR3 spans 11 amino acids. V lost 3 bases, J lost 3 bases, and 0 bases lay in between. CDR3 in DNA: TGTGCCAGCTCACCCTACAATGAGCAGTTCTTC. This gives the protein CASSPYNEQFF.

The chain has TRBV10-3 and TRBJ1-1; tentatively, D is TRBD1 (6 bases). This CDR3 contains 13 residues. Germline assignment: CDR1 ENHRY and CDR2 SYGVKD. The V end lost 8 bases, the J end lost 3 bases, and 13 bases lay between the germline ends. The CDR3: CAIRQGRDTEAFF. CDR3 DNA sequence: TGTGCCATCCGGCAGGGGAGGGACACTGAAGCTTTCTTT.

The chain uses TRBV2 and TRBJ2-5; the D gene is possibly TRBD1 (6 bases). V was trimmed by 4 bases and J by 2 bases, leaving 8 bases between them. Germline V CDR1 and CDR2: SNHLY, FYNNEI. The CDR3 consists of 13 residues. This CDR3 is CASSGQVQETQYF. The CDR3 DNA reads TGTGCCAGCAGTGGACAGGTTCAAGAGACCCAGTACTTC.

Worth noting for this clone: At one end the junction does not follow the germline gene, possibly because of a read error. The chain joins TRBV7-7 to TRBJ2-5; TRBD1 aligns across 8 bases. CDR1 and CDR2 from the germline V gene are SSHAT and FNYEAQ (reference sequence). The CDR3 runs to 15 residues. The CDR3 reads CASSLGGQGQETQYF. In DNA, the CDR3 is TGTGCTAGCAGCTTAGGAGGACAGGGCCAAGAGACCCAGTACTTC.

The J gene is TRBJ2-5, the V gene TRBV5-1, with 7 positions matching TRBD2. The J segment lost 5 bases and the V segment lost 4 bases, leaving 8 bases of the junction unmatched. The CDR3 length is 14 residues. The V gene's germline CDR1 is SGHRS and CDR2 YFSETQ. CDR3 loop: CASSIGTTGETQYF. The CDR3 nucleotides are TGCGCCAGCAGCATCGGGACTACTGGCGAGACCCAGTACTTC.

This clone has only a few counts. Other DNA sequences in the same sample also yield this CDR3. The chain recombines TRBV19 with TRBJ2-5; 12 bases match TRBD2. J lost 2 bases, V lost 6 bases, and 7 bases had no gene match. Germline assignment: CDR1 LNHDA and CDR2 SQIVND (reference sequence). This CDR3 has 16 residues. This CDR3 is CASSRRTSGEQETQYF. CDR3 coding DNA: TGTGCCAGTAGCCGAAGGACTAGCGGGGAACAAGAGACCCAGTACTTC.

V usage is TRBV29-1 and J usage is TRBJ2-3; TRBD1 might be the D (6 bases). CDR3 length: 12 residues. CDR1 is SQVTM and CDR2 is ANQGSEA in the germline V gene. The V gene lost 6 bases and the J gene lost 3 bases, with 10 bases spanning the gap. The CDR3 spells CSVRQGTDTQYF. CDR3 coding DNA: TGCAGCGTCCGTCAGGGGACAGATACGCAGTATTTT.

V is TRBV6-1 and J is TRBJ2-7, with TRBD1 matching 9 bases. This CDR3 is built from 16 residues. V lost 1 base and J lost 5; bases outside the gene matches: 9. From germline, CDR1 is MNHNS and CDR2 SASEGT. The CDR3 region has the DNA TGTGCCAGCAGTGAAGTTTGGGACAGGGCTTCTAACGAGCAGTACTTC. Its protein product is CASSEVWDRASNEQYF.

The CDR3, as DNA: TGTGCCTGGAGTGTAGCAGGATCGGAGACCCAGTACTTC. As protein: CAWSVAGSETQYF. The V and J genes are TRBV30 and TRBJ2-5; D gene uncertain. The V end was cut by 0 bases, the J end by 5 bases, with 10 bases between. The germline V gene has CDR1 GTSNPN and CDR2 SVGIG (reference sequence). The CDR3 is made up of 13 amino acids.

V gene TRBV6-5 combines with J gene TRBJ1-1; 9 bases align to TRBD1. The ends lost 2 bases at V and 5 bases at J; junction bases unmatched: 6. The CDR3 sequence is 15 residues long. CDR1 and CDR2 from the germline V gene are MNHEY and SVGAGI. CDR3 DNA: TGTGCCAGCAGTTACCACAGGGGGCGCCGGACTGAAGCTTTCTTT. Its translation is CASSYHRGRRTEAFF.